This record looks at one TCR beta chain sequence and its context. No antigen is known for it. TCRdb re-called the 5' RACE reads through MiXCR, storing one row per CDR3 protein. The table lists 700,000 or so distinct CDR3 sequences, roughly 19% of them singletons. This record belongs to a study of CD8 T cells in ankylosing spondylitis. The study's findings and limits: About 8 highly homologous variants made up a TCR beta motif, and this motif appeared characteristic of ankylosing spondylitis blood.

The CDR3 is made up of 18 amino acids. The V gene's germline CDR1 is SGHDN and CDR2 FVKESK. With 0 bases removed from V and 4 bases from J, the gap between germline ends came to 16 bases. This clonotype was obtained from a male donor with ankylosing spondylitis. The chain uses TRBV14 and TRBJ2-6; D could derive from TRBD1 or TRBD2 (5 bases each). The sequencing input was blood, either unsorted or a sorted T cell fraction (not recorded which). Here the CDR3 reads CASSQESGPFLGANVLTF. The DNA for the CDR3 is TGTGCCAGCAGCCAAGAGTCGGGACCCTTCTTGGGGGCCAACGTCCTGACTTTC.